These 8 T cell receptor beta chains came from one sample sequenced in a study of cytomegalovirus exposure and HLA in healthy donors (dated by TCRdb to 2015 to 2018). The library was generated by the immunoSEQ multiplex PCR assay. The multiplex PCR relied on a mix of 60 forward primers for TCR Vbeta segments and 13 reverse primers for TCR Jbeta segments. Here the immuneACCESS table is served through TCRdb, limited to in-frame sequences with V and J called. Missing clones are a known gap in these copies; in checked studies unresolved V genes cover under half, and the rest lacks a known reason. Across this sample there are about 150,000 clones, with approximately 87% seen only once. Clones ranked in the top ten supply 1.5% to 1.7% of the sample. The sequenced sample consisted of PBMCs. The receptors shown here come from a man in his forties in good health and CMV-seronegative.

The gene calls are TRBV2 and TRBJ2-7; 10 bases are a match to TRBD1. The CDR3 consists of 16 residues. Germline lookup yields CDR1 SNHLY and CDR2 FYNNEI. V lost 7 bases, J lost 9 bases, and 18 bases stayed unmatched. CDR3: CASTGDRGGALFGQYF. DNA for the CDR3: TGTGCCAGCACTGGGGACAGGGGTGGGGCTCTATTTGGGCAGTACTTC. The full variable domain, in which reference TRBV2 and TRBJ2-7 provide the parts outside the CDR3, is EPEVTQTPSHQVTQMGQEVILRCVPISNHLYFYWYRQILGQKVEFLVSFYNNEISEKSEIFDDQFSVERPDGSNFTLKIRSTKLEDSAMYFCASTGDRGGALFGQYFGPGTRLTVT.

The chain has TRBV7-3 and TRBJ2-1; 11 bases line up with TRBD1. Germline lookup yields CDR1 SGHTA and CDR2 FQGTGA. The junction had 10 bases not matched to a gene; V was cut back by 4 bases and J by 8 bases. There are 16 residues in the CDR3. The CDR3 loop is CASSYAGQGGGDEQFF. In DNA form, the CDR3 reads TGTGCCAGCAGCTATGCGGGACAGGGGGGTGGCGATGAGCAGTTCTTC.

This rearrangement joins TRBV7-9 to TRBJ2-5, with D possibly matching TRBD1 (6 bases). V was trimmed by 3 bases and J by 6 bases, leaving 11 bases between them. Per germline, CDR1 SEHNR and CDR2 FQNEAQ (reference sequence). The CDR3 is 13 amino acids. DNA for the CDR3: TGTGCCAGCAGCTTCTCAGGGGCTAAGACCCAGTACTTC. Residues: CASSFSGAKTQYF.

The V call is TRBV7-2, the J call TRBJ2-7, with D perhaps matching TRBD2 (6 bases). V lost 0 bases and J lost 4, with 19 bases in between. Germline V gene data show CDR1 as SGHTA and CDR2 as FQGNSA. The CDR3 consists of 17 residues. CDR3 amino acids: CASSLAPGIGRGYEQYF. CDR3 DNA: TGTGCCAGCAGCTTAGCCCCGGGCATCGGGCGGGGTTACGAGCAGTACTTC.

The chain uses TRBV28 and TRBJ1-2, with D possibly matching TRBD1 (6 bases). Germline V lookup: CDR1 MDHEN, CDR2 SYDVKM. The CDR3 is 14 residues long. V was trimmed by 5 bases and J by 8 bases, leaving 18 bases between them. The CDR3 DNA sequence: TGTGCCAGCAGTCCTCACAGGGAGGGAGGAGGCTACACCTTC. Protein product: CASSPHREGGGYTF.

The chain links TRBV19 to TRBJ1-5; 11 bases map to TRBD1. CDR3 size: 14 residues. V trimming: 3 bases; J trimming: 6 bases; junction bases outside the gene matches: 1. The V gene's germline CDR1 is LNHDA and CDR2 SQIVND (reference sequence). The CDR3: CASSMDRGLQPQHF. The CDR3 nucleotides are TGTGCCAGTAGTATGGACAGGGGGCTTCAGCCCCAGCATTTT.

The J gene is TRBJ1-2, the V gene TRBV10-3, with D hard to call. The CDR3 runs 14 residues. Germline CDR1 and CDR2: ENHRY and SYGVKD. Deletions cut 4 bases from V and 4 bases from J, with 13 bases between. The CDR3 region has the DNA TGTGCCATCAGTGGAACTCAGGTCGGCTATGGCTACACCTTC. As protein: CAISGTQVGYGYTF.

The V call is TRBV7-2, the J call TRBJ2-3, with 7 bases fitting TRBD1. V lost 2 bases to trimming and J lost 1 base; unmatched junction nucleotides: 6. The CDR3 has 16 amino acids. CDR1 and CDR2 (germline): SGHTA, FQGNSA. This chain's CDR3 is CASSLLVTGGTDTQYF. The CDR3 DNA reads TGTGCCAGCAGCTTACTAGTAACAGGGGGCACAGATACGCAGTATTTT.